The 30 T cell receptor beta chains below come from one sample, sequenced in a study of neurological immune-mediated disorders. TCRdb reprocessed the 5' RACE reads via MiXCR and lists one record per CDR3 protein. The top ten hold more than 10% of the sample, which has around 44,000 distinct CDR3 sequences, 2.5% seen once. Material for sequencing was PBMCs. The receptors originated from a man aged 25-40 years with multiple sclerosis.

This clonotype has a count of ten or more. The rearrangement joins TRBV20-1 to TRBJ2-7; D ambiguous. Trimming shortened V by 3 bases and J by 2 bases, and 14 bases separated the two germline ends. The CDR3 runs to 14 residues. Germline-derived CDR1 and CDR2 are DFQATT and SNEGSKA (reference sequence). In nucleotides, the CDR3 is TGCAGTGCTAGGACGTTAACGGAAACCTACGAGCAGTACTTC. Protein sequence: CSARTLTETYEQYF.

In this sample, this clonotype turned up many times. This chain connects TRBV29-1 to TRBJ1-2, with D tentatively TRBD1 (6 bases). Germline V gene lookup returns CDR1 SQVTM and CDR2 ANQGSEA. V gave up 6 bases and J gave up 0 bases, with 11 bases separating them. The CDR3 totals 13 residues. The CDR3 DNA is TGCAGCGTGGGGGGGACACCTAACTATGGCTACACCTTC. Translation gives CSVGGTPNYGYTF.

Many counts were recorded for this clonotype. The genes are TRBV15 and TRBJ1-6, with a possible D match to TRBD1 (6 bases). Trimming removed 0 bases from V and 0 bases from J, with 12 bases in between. Germline V gene data show CDR1 as LNHNV and CDR2 as YYDKDF (reference sequence). This CDR3 contains 18 residues. This CDR3 is CATSRDWEQGSYNSPLHF. CDR3 sequence (DNA): TGTGCCACCAGCAGAGATTGGGAACAGGGCTCCTATAATTCACCCCTCCACTTT. Drawing the rest from reference TRBV15 and TRBJ1-6, the complete variable domain is DAMVIQNPRYQVTQFGKPVTLSCSQTLNHNVMYWYQQKSSQAPKLLFHYYDKDFNNEADTPDNFQSRRPNTSFCFLDIRSPGLGDTAMYLCATSRDWEQGSYNSPLHFGNGTRLTVT.

At least ten counts were recorded for this clonotype. The chain carries TRBV6-4 and TRBJ2-3; TRBD2 matches 11 bases. CDR3 length: 15 residues. V dropped 4 bases and J dropped 5; count of bases not matched to a gene: 5. Germline-derived CDR1 and CDR2 are MRHNA and SNTAGT. The CDR3 DNA is TGTGCCAGCAGTGTCCTAGGACTAGCGGGAGATACGCAGTATTTT. Translated, it gives CASSVLGLAGDTQYF.

This clonotype was recorded many times. The chain employs TRBV27 and TRBJ2-7; D is perhaps TRBD1 or TRBD2 (5 bases each). The CDR3 is made up of 14 amino acids. Trimming cost V 6 bases and J 3 bases, with 15 bases left between them. Per the germline V gene, CDR1 is MNHEY and CDR2 is SMNVEV (reference sequence). The CDR3 DNA is TGTGCCAGCAGACCCTCCGGGGCCTACTACGAGCAGTACTTC. This encodes CASRPSGAYYEQYF.

This clonotype was counted at least ten times. The chain employs TRBV12-3 or TRBV12-4 and TRBJ1-4; TRBD1 agrees at 7 bases. The CDR3 is 15 amino acids. Trimming cost V 0 bases and J 8 bases; bases outside gene matches: 6. The CDR3 spells CASSLARGEGEKLFF. The CDR3 DNA sequence: TGTGCCAGCAGTTTAGCCAGGGGGGAAGGAGAAAAACTGTTTTTT.

The sample holds many counts of this clonotype. This rearrangement joins TRBV12-3 or TRBV12-4 to TRBJ1-1, with D uncertain. V lost 6 bases and J lost 4, with 15 bases in between. CDR3 size: 14 residues. This CDR3 reads CASSPTGATTEAFF. Written as DNA, the CDR3 is TGTGCCAGCAGCCCTACGGGAGCGACCACTGAAGCTTTCTTT.

This clonotype showed up many times. The V and J genes are TRBV7-2 and TRBJ1-6; 9 bases align to TRBD1. Germline V gene lookup returns CDR1 SGHTA and CDR2 FQGNSA. The CDR3 has 16 amino acids. V lost 1 base to trimming and J lost 9 bases; unmatched junction nucleotides: 7. CDR3 in amino acids: CASSLGFGQGTSPLHF. DNA for the CDR3: TGTGCCAGCAGCTTAGGGTTCGGACAGGGGACTTCACCCCTCCACTTT. Combining the CDR3 with reference TRBV7-2 and TRBJ1-6 gives the whole variable domain GAGVSQSPSNKVTEKGKDVELRCDPISGHTALYWYRQSLGQGLEFLIYFQGNSAPDKSGLPSDRFSAERTGGSVSTLTIQRTQQEDSAVYLCASSLGFGQGTSPLHFGNGTRLTVT.

V gene TRBV7-2 combines with J gene TRBJ2-1; TRBD1 aligns across 7 bases. The germline V gene has CDR1 SGHTA and CDR2 FQGNSA. The length of the CDR3 is 15 residues. V was pared by 5 bases and J by 2 bases, with 6 bases of the junction left unmatched. The CDR3: CASSQTGFPYNEQFF. The DNA for the CDR3 is TGTGCCAGCAGCCAGACAGGGTTCCCCTACAATGAGCAGTTCTTC.

This clonotype was counted many times. The gene calls are TRBV5-1 and TRBJ1-1; D gene uncertain. CDR3 length: 16 amino acids. Trimming cost V 0 bases and J 0 bases, with 12 bases left between them. The V gene's germline CDR1 is SGHRS and CDR2 YFSETQ. CDR3 protein: CASSLDDSGLNTEAFF. The DNA for the CDR3 is TGCGCCAGCAGCTTGGATGATTCGGGGTTGAACACTGAAGCTTTCTTT. Drawing the rest from reference TRBV5-1 and TRBJ1-1, the complete variable domain is KAGVTQTPRYLIKTRGQQVTLSCSPISGHRSVSWYQQTPGQGLQFLFEYFSETQRNKGNFPGRFSGRQFSNSRSEMNVSTLELGDSALYLCASSLDDSGLNTEAFFGQGTRLTVV.

The table lists this clonotype with many counts. The chain couples TRBV6-2 or TRBV6-3 to TRBJ1-6; D unresolved. V dropped 0 bases and J dropped 9 bases, with 9 bases sitting between them. This CDR3 spans 14 amino acids. The germline CDR1 and CDR2 sequences are MNHEY and SVGEGT. This CDR3 is CASSYSGLGSPLHF. The CDR3 nucleotides read TGTGCCAGCAGTTACTCGGGGTTGGGTTCACCCCTCCACTTT.

In its sample, this clonotype was seen many times. CDR3 sequence reads: CASQEGDDNQPQHF. DNA of the CDR3: TGTGCCAGTCAGGAAGGGGACGACAATCAGCCCCAGCATTTT. This rearrangement joins TRBV7-9 to TRBJ1-5; TRBD1 is a possible D gene (5 bases). The CDR3 sequence is 14 residues long. V dropped 9 bases and J dropped 3 bases, with 15 bases sitting between them. Germline CDR1 reads SEHNR; CDR2 reads FQNEAQ (reference sequence).

This clonotype was seen many times. The chain uses TRBV20-1 and TRBJ2-1; D possibly corresponds to TRBD2 (5 bases). V was trimmed by 3 bases and J by 9 bases, leaving 18 bases between them. The CDR3 is made up of 14 amino acids. The germline V gene encodes CDR1 DFQATT and CDR2 SNEGSKA (reference sequence). The CDR3 protein is CSARASNRHGEQFF. CDR3 bases: TGCAGTGCTAGGGCTAGCAATCGACACGGTGAGCAGTTCTTC.

The sample holds many counts of this clonotype. CDR3 sequence: CSASSGYETQYF. The DNA of the CDR3 is TGCAGTGCTAGTTCGGGCTACGAGACCCAGTACTTC. The J gene is TRBJ2-5, the V gene TRBV20-1; D is unclear. The V end lost 3 bases, the J end lost 5 bases, and 10 bases lay between the germline ends. Per the germline V gene, CDR1 is DFQATT and CDR2 is SNEGSKA (reference sequence). The CDR3 length is 12 residues.

This clonotype was detected ten times or more. At one end the junction does not follow the germline gene, possibly because of a read error. V is TRBV5-1 and J is TRBJ2-2; no firm D call. The germline V gene encodes CDR1 SGHRS and CDR2 YFSETQ. The CDR3 totals 12 residues. The CDR3 protein is CASSLDTRELFF. The CDR3 nucleotides read TGCGCCAGCAGCTTGGACACCCGGGAGCTGTTTTTT.

This clonotype was picked up a small number of times. The chain has TRBV3-1 and TRBJ1-4, with D unresolved. Trimming took off 6 bases at V and 0 bases at J, with 5 bases between the two ends. CDR1 is LGHDT, CDR2 YNNKEL, per germline (reference sequence). The CDR3 totals 13 residues. CDR3 protein: CASRVTTNEKLFF. The CDR3 DNA is TGTGCCAGCAGGGTGACAACTAATGAAAAACTGTTTTTT.

This clonotype was found many times. This chain uses TRBV7-7 with TRBJ2-5; D is possibly TRBD2 (6 bases). CDR3 length: 16 residues. The germline gives CDR1 SSHAT, CDR2 FNYEAQ (reference sequence). Trimming removed 2 bases from V and 5 bases from J, with 18 bases in between. CDR3 amino acids: CASSLFGGSGGETQYF. The CDR3 bases are TGTGCCAGCAGCTTATTTGGTGGCAGCGGAGGGGAGACCCAGTACTTC.

This clonotype was observed at least ten times. V usage is TRBV29-1 and J usage is TRBJ2-7; TRBD2 aligns across 9 bases. The CDR3 spans 14 residues. Germline values: CDR1 SQVTM, CDR2 ANQGSEA. Trimming at V came to 5 bases and at J to 4 bases, leaving 9 bases not matched to a gene. CDR3: CSVYLAGIPYEQYF. The CDR3 DNA is TGCAGCGTTTATCTAGCGGGGATACCGTACGAGCAGTACTTC.

This clonotype was recorded many times. This chain links TRBV28 with TRBJ2-7; unclear D gene. The CDR3 runs to 12 residues. V lost 7 bases, J lost 2 bases, and 9 bases lay in between. Germline lookup yields CDR1 MDHEN and CDR2 SYDVKM. The CDR3 nucleotides are TGTGCCAGCACAAAGGACCCCTACGAGCAGTACTTC. It codes for CASTKDPYEQYF.

Judged by abundance, this clonotype is medium-sized. The rearrangement joins TRBV5-1 to TRBJ2-7; D not certain. V dropped 7 bases and J dropped 5 bases, with 10 bases sitting between them. The CDR3 is 11 residues long. In germline, CDR1 is SGHRS, CDR2 YFSETQ. The CDR3, as DNA: TGCGCCAGCCAGGTCTCAGACGAGCAGTACTTC. It codes for CASQVSDEQYF.

This clonotype appeared many times. The chain couples TRBV20-1 to TRBJ2-7; 9 bases are a match to TRBD2. Germline V gives CDR1 DFQATT, CDR2 SNEGSKA (reference sequence). Trimming took 1 base from V and 5 from J; bases not matched to a gene: 3. CDR3 length: 13 residues. The CDR3 nucleotides are TGCAGTGCTAGAGGCGGGAGGGACCACGAGCAGTACTTC. It is translated as CSARGGRDHEQYF.

This clonotype has ten or more counts. The chain recombines TRBV6-5 with TRBJ2-7; 9 bases are a match to TRBD1. Per the germline V gene, CDR1 is MNHEY and CDR2 is SVGAGI. This CDR3 has 14 amino acids. Trimming took 6 bases from V and 5 from J; bases not matched to a gene: 8. CDR3 amino acids: CASRTGTGPHEQYF. The CDR3 coding sequence is TGTGCCAGCAGAACCGGGACAGGGCCCCACGAGCAGTACTTC.

This clonotype was detected many times. The chain links TRBV2 to TRBJ2-7; 9 bases map to TRBD2. From germline, CDR1 is SNHLY and CDR2 FYNNEI. The J segment lost 4 bases and the V segment lost 6 bases, leaving 7 bases of the junction unmatched. The CDR3 consists of 14 residues. CDR3 sequence: CASRVGGGAYEQYF. The DNA for the CDR3 is TGTGCCAGCAGAGTGGGCGGGGGGGCTTACGAGCAGTACTTC.

The sample holds many counts of this clonotype. V is TRBV7-9 and J is TRBJ1-1, with 9 bases fitting TRBD1. This CDR3 spans 17 amino acids. Trimming took 4 bases from V and 0 from J; bases not matched to a gene: 9. The germline V gene has CDR1 SEHNR and CDR2 FQNEAQ (reference sequence). The CDR3 bases are TGTGCCAGCAGCTCCTATGGGACAGGGTTCATGAACACTGAAGCTTTCTTT. It encodes CASSSYGTGFMNTEAFF. Filled out from reference TRBV7-9 and TRBJ1-1, the complete variable domain reads DTGVSQNPRHKITKRGQNVTFRCDPISEHNRLYWYRQTLGQGPEFLTYFQNEAQLEKSRLLSDRFSAERPKGSFSTLEIQRTEQGDSAMYLCASSSYGTGFMNTEAFFGQGTRLTVV.

On this clonotype: The CDR3 ends on some other residue instead of the conserved phenylalanine or tryptophan, so this is likely a read error. V usage is TRBV10-3 and J usage is TRBJ2-7, with D possibly TRBD2 on 6 matching bases. The CDR3 spans 14 residues. V lost 4 bases to trimming and J lost 5 bases, with 15 bases between them. Per germline, CDR1 ENHRY and CDR2 SYGVKD. The DNA for the CDR3 is TGTGCCATCAGTGGCGGGAACACGGGCCACGAGCAGTACAAC. Translation gives CAISGGNTGHEQYN.

This clonotype was observed at least ten times. This CDR3 is CASRRRDKCTPLSSYEQYF. The CDR3 DNA reads as TGTGCCAGCAGACGCCGGGACAAGTGTACCCCGTTGAGCTCCTACGAGCAGTACTTC. V is TRBV14 and J is TRBJ2-7; possibly TRBD1 for D (6 bases). The CDR3 totals 19 residues. V lost 6 bases and J lost 0, with 27 bases in between. In germline, CDR1 is SGHDN, CDR2 FVKESK. Variable domain in full (rest from reference TRBV14 and TRBJ2-7): EAGVTQFPSHSVIEKGQTVTLRCDPISGHDNLYWYRRVMGKEIKFLLHFVKESKQDESGMPNNRFLAERTGGTYSTLKVQPAELEDSGVYFCASRRRDKCTPLSSYEQYFGPGTRLTVT.

CDR3 loop: CSAPQGVYGYTF. Written as DNA, the CDR3 is TGCAGTGCACCCCAGGGGGTCTATGGCTACACCTTC. The chain couples TRBV20-1 to TRBJ1-2; 7 bases map to TRBD1. This CDR3 spans 12 amino acids. CDR1 is DFQATT, CDR2 SNEGSKA, per germline (reference sequence). J lost 4 bases, V lost 6 bases, and 5 bases had no gene match.

The chain employs TRBV20-1 and TRBJ2-7; the match to TRBD2 covers 11 bases. The CDR3 length is 14 residues. Germline lookup yields CDR1 DFQATT and CDR2 SNEGSKA (reference sequence). The V gene end was trimmed by 8 bases and the J gene end by 5 bases; junction bases not matched to a gene: 11. This CDR3 reads CSSIQLAGVHEQYF. DNA for the CDR3: TGCAGTTCTATCCAACTAGCGGGAGTCCACGAGCAGTACTTC.

A note on this clonotype: The CDR3 carries no conserved terminal phenylalanine or tryptophan, so it likely arises from a read error. The J gene is TRBJ2-1, the V gene TRBV5-1, with 7 bases matching TRBD1. The junction had 6 bases not matched to a gene; V was cut back by 4 bases and J by 2 bases. The CDR3 runs to 15 residues. Per the germline V gene, CDR1 is SGHRS and CDR2 is YFSETQ. CDR3: CASSVTGPTYNEQFI. CDR3 nucleotide sequence: TGCGCCAGCAGCGTGACAGGGCCTACCTACAATGAGCAGTTCATC.

At least ten counts were recorded for this clonotype. This chain joins TRBV29-1 and TRBJ2-1, with a possible D match to TRBD1 (5 bases). This CDR3 is built from 14 residues. V was cut by 4 bases and J by 2 bases, with 12 bases left in between. Germline CDR1 reads SQVTM; CDR2 reads ANQGSEA. The CDR3 spells CSVVLGLAYNEQFF. CDR3 DNA: TGCAGCGTTGTTCTGGGGCTAGCCTACAATGAGCAGTTCTTC.